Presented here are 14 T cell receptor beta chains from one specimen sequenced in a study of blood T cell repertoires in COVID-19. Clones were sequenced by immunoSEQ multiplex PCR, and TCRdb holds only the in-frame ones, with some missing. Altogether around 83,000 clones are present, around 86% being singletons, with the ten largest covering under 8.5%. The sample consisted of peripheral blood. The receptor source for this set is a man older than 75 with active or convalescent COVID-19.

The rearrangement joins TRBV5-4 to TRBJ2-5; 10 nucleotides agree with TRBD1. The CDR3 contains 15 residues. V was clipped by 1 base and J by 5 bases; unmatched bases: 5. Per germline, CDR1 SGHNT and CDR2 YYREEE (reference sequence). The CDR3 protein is CASSLRQGARETQYF. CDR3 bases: TGTGCCAGCAGCTTGCGACAGGGGGCACGGGAGACCCAGTACTTC.

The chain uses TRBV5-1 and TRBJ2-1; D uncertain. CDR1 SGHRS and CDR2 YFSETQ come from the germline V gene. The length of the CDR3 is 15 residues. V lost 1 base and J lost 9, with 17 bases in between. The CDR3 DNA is TGCGCCAGCAGCTTGAATACACATACGACGGGTGAGCAGTTCTTC. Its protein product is CASSLNTHTTGEQFF. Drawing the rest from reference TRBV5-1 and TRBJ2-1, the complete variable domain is KAGVTQTPRYLIKTRGQQVTLSCSPISGHRSVSWYQQTPGQGLQFLFEYFSETQRNKGNFPGRFSGRQFSNSRSEMNVSTLELGDSALYLCASSLNTHTTGEQFFGPGTRLTVL.

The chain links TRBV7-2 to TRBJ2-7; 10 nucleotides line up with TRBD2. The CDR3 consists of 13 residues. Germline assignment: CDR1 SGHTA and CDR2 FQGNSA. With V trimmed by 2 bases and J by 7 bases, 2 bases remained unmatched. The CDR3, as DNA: TGTGCCAGCAGCTTACTAGCGGGAGATGAGCAGTACGTC. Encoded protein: CASSLLAGDEQYV.

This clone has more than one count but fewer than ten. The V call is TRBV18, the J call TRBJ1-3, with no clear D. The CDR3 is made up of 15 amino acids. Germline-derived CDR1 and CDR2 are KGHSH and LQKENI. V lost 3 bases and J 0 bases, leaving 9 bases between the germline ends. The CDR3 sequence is CASSPSVLSGNTIYF. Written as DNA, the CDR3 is TGTGCCAGCTCACCTAGTGTGCTCTCTGGAAACACCATATATTTT.

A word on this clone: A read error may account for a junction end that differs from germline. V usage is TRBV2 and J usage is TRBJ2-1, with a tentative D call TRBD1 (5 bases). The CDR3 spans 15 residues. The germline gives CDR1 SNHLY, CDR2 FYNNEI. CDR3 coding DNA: TGTGCCAGCAGCCCCCAGGGTTTGTCCTATAATGAGCAGTTCTTC. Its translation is CASSPQGLSYNEQFF.

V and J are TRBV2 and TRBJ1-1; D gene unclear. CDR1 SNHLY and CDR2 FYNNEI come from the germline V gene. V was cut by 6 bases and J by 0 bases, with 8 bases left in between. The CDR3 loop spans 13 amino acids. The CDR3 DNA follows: TGTGCCAGCAGAAAGGAGGTGAACACTGAAGCTTTCTTT. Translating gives CASRKEVNTEAFF.

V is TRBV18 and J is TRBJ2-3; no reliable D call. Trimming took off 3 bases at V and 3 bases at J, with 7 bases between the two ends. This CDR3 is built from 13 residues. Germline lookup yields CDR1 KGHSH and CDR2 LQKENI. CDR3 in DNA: TGTGCCAGCTCACCTGCCGGGACAGATACGCAGTATTTT. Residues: CASSPAGTDTQYF.

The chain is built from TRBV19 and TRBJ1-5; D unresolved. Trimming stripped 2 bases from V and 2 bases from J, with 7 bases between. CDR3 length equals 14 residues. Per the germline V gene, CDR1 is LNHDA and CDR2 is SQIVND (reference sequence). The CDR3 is CASSINSGNQPQHF. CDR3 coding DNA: TGTGCCAGTAGTATAAATTCGGGCAATCAGCCCCAGCATTTT.

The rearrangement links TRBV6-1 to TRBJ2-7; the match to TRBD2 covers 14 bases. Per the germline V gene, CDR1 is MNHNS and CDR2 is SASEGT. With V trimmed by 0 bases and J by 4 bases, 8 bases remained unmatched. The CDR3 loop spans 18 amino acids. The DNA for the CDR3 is TGTGCCAGCAGTGAAGCCCGGGGGACTAGCGGGAGTAGGTACGAGCAGTACGTC. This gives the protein CASSEARGTSGSRYEQYV.

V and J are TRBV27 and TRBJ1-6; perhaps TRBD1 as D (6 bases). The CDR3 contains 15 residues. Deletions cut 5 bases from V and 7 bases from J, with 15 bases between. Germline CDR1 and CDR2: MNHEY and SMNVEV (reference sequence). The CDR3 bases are TGTGCCAGCAGTCCCAACAGGGTCGGGAATTCACCCCTCCACTTT. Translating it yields CASSPNRVGNSPLHF.

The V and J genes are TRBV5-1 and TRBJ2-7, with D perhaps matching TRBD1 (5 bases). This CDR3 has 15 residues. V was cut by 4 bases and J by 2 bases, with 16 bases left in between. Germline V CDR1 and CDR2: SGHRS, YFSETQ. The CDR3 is CASSLNVGATYEQYV. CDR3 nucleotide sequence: TGCGCCAGCAGCCTGAATGTTGGGGCGACCTACGAGCAGTACGTC.

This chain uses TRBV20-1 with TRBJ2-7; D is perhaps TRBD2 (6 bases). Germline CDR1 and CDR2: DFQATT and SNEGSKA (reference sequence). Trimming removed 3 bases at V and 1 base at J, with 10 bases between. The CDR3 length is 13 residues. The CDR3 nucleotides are TGCAGTGCTAGTATCGGGACTTCCTACGAGCAGTACGTC. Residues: CSASIGTSYEQYV.

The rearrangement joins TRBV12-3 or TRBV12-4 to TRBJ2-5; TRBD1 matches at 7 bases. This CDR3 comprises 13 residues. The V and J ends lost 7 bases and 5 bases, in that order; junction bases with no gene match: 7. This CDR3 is CASIDRVGETQYF. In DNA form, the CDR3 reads TGTGCCAGCATAGACAGGGTGGGGGAGACCCAGTACTTC.

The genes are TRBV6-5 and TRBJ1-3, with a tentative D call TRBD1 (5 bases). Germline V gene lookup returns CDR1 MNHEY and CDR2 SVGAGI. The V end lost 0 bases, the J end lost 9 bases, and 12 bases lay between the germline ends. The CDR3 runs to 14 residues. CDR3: CASSYSSRVATIYF. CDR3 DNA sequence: TGTGCCAGCAGTTACTCTTCCAGGGTTGCCACCATATATTTT.